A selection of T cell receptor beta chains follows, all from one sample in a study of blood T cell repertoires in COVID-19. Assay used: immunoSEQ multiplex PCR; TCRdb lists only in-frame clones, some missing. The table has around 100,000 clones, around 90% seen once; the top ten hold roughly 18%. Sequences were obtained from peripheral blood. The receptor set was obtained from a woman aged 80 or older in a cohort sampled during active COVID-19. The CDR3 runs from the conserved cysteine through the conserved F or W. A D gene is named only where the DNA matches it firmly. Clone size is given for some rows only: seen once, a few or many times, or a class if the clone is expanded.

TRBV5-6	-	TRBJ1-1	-	CASSLAQKPEAFF	TGTGCCAGCAGCTTGGCACAGAAACCTGAAGCTTTCTTT
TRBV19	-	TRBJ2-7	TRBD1	CASSRQGEGHEQYF	TGTGCCAGTAGCCGACAGGGGGAAGGCCACGAGCAGTACTTC
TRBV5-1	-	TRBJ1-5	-	CASSLESQTSNQPQHF	TGCGCCAGCAGCTTGGAGAGCCAAACTAGCAATCAGCCCCAGCATTTT
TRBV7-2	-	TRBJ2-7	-	CASSLVSSVGASYEQYF	TGTGCCAGCAGCTTAGTATCTTCGGTGGGGGCGTCCTACGAGCAGTACTTC
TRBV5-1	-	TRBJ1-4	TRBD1	CASRSGTGGGNEKLFF	TGCGCCAGCAGATCCGGGACAGGGGGCGGGAATGAAAAACTGTTTTTT
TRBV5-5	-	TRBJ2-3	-	CASSWTVITPSTDTQYF	TGTGCCAGCAGCTGGACAGTTATCACCCCTAGCACAGATACGCAGTATTTT
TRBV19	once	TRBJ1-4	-	CASSISQGREKLFF	TGTGCCAGTAGTATCTCGCAGGGGAGAGAAAAACTGTTTTTT
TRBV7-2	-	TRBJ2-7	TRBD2	CASSLVTSPRISSYEQYF	TGTGCCAGCAGCTTAGTGACTAGCCCTCGGATCAGCTCCTACGAGCAGTACTTC
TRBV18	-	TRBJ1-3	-	CASSPGQPSGNTIYF	TGTGCCAGCTCACCGGGACAACCCTCTGGAAACACCATATATTTT
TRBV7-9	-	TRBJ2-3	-	CASSLAQGSDTQYF	TGTGCCAGCAGCTTAGCCCAGGGTTCAGATACGCAGTATTTT
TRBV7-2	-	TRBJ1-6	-	CASSLVTVLDSPLHF	TGTGCCAGCAGCTTAGTGACAGTTCTTGATTCACCCCTCCACTTT
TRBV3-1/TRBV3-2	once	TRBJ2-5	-	CASSPFLGVETQYF	TGTGCCAGCAGCCCTTTTCTAGGGGTCGAGACCCAGTACTTC
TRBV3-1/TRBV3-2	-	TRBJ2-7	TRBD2	CASSPFGGISSYEQYF	TGTGCCAGCAGCCCCTTCGGGGGGATTTCATCCTACGAGCAGTACTTC
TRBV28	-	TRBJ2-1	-	CASRFTGSGAYNEQFF	TGTGCCAGCAGATTCACGGGGTCGGGAGCCTACAATGAGCAGTTCTTC
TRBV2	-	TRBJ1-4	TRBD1	CASGGDSEKLFF	TGTGCCAGCGGCGGGGACAGTGAAAAACTGTTTTTT
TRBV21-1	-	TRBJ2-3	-	CASSNSRSDTQYF	TGTGCCAGCAGCAATTCCAGGTCCGATACGCAGTATTTT
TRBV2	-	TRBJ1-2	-	CASKAERGNYGYTF	TGTGCCAGCAAAGCCGAACGGGGGAACTATGGCTACACCTTC
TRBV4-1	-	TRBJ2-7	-	CASSQDKQGGLDEQYF	TGCGCCAGCAGCCAAGATAAGCAGGGGGGCCTGGACGAGCAGTACTTC
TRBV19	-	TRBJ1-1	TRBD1	CASTIQGVTEAFF	TGTGCCAGTACCATTCAGGGGGTTACTGAAGCTTTCTTT
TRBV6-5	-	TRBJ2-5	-	CASSYLAQYQETQYF	TGTGCCAGCAGTTACCTTGCCCAGTACCAAGAGACCCAGTACTTC
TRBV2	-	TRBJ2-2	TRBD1	CASTTGTANTGELFF	TGTGCCAGCACAACCGGGACAGCAAACACCGGGGAGCTGTTTTTT
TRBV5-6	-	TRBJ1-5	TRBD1	CASSLEQGIGGNQPQHF	TGTGCCAGCAGCTTGGAACAGGGGATAGGGGGCAATCAGCCCCAGCATTTT
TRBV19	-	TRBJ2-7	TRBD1	CASSTITRGQGGSYEQYF	TGTGCCAGTAGTACCATAACCCGCGGACAGGGGGGGTCCTACGAGCAGTACTTC
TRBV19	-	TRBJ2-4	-	CASSTSRLNIQYF	TGTGCCAGTAGTACCTCTAGGTTAAACATTCAGTACTTC
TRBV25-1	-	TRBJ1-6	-	CASSESGVVNSPLHF	TGTGCCAGCAGTGAATCAGGGGTGGTTAATTCACCCCTCCACTTT
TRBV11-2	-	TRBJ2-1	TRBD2	CASSLIGLAGVFLDEQFF	TGTGCCAGCAGCTTAATCGGACTAGCGGGGGTTTTTTTGGATGAGCAGTTCTTC
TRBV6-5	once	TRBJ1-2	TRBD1	CASRGQGPGDGYTF	TGTGCCAGCAGAGGACAGGGACCGGGCGATGGCTACACCTTC
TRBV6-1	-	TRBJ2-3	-	CASSESADTQYF	TGTGCCAGCAGTGAATCAGCAGATACGCAGTATTTT
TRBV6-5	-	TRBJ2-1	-	CASSYPGTKDEQFF	TGTGCCAGCAGTTACCCGGGGACAAAGGATGAGCAGTTCTTC
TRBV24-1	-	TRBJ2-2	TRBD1	CATSDPGQGHTGELFF	TGTGCCACCAGTGACCCGGGACAGGGGCACACCGGGGAGCTGTTTTTT
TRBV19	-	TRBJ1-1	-	CASSIVPGMNTEAFF	TGTGCCAGTAGTATAGTGCCAGGTATGAACACTGAAGCTTTCTTT
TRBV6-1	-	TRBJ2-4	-	CASSEGLRGIQYF	TGTGCCAGCAGTGAAGGCCTACGAGGCATTCAGTACTTC
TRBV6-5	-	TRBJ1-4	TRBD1	CASRNDRDFEKLFF	TGTGCCAGCAGAAACGACAGGGACTTTGAAAAACTGTTTTTT
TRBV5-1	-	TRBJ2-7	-	CASSLSQTYEQYF	TGCGCCAGCAGCTTGTCACAGACCTACGAGCAGTACTTC
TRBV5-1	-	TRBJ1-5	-	CASSSGLSNQPQHF	TGCGCCAGCAGCTCAGGACTGAGCAATCAGCCCCAGCATTTT
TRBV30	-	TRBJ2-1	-	CAWSVQAATTQFF	TGTGCCTGGAGTGTACAGGCGGCAACAACGCAGTTCTTC
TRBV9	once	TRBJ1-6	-	CASSARTGEMSPLHF	TGTGCCAGCAGCGCCCGCACGGGGGAAATGTCACCCCTCCACTTT
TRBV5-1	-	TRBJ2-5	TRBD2	CASSSDGGLLDPKETQYF	TGCGCCAGCAGCTCGGATGGGGGACTACTAGATCCCAAAGAGACCCAGTACTTC
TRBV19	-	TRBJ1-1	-	CASKIDGYTEAFF	TGTGCCAGTAAAATCGACGGGTACACTGAAGCTTTCTTT
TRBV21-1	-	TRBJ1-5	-	CASRQFTNSNQPQHF	TGTGCCAGCAGACAGTTTACGAATAGCAATCAGCCCCAGCATTTT
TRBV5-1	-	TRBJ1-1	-	CASRGGSTEAFF	TGCGCCAGCCGAGGAGGAAGCACTGAAGCTTTCTTT
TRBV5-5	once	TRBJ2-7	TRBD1	CASTIQGSHEQYF	TGTGCCAGCACCATACAGGGGTCCCACGAGCAGTACTTC
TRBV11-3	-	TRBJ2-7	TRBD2	CASSRTSYSEQYF	TGTGCCAGCAGCCGGACTAGTTATAGCGAGCAGTACTTC
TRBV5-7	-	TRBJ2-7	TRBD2	CASSLGLADPTYEQYF	TGTGCCAGCAGCTTGGGACTAGCGGACCCAACCTACGAGCAGTACTTC
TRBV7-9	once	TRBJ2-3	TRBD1	CASSTRTGNTDTQYF	TGTGCCAGCAGCACCAGGACAGGGAACACAGATACGCAGTATTTT
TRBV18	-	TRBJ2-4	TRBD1	CASSLDRAAIQYF	TGTGCCAGCTCACTCGACAGGGCGGCCATTCAGTACTTC
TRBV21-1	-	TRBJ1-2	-	CASSDTPGGSTTYTF	TGTGCCAGCAGCGATACTCCAGGGGGCTCCACCACCTACACCTTC
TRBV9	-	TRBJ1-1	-	CASSAPTPGTEAFF	TGTGCCAGCAGCGCGCCCACCCCCGGGACTGAAGCTTTCTTT
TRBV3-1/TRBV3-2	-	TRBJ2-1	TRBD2	CASSASGGNNEQFF	TGTGCCAGCAGCGCTAGCGGGGGAAACAATGAGCAGTTCTTC
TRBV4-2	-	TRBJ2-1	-	CASSQDRGTYNEQFF	TGTGCCAGCAGCCAAGATAGGGGGACCTACAATGAGCAGTTCTTC
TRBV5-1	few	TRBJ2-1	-	CASRNNADGNSYNEQFF	TGCGCCAGCCGCAACAACGCGGACGGGAACTCCTACAATGAGCAGTTCTTC
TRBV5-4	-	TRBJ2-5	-	CASSAGTTYQETQYF	TGTGCCAGCAGCGCCGGGACAACGTACCAAGAGACCCAGTACTTC
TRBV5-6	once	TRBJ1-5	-	CASSFTLESNQPQHF	TGTGCCAGCAGCTTTACCCTAGAGAGCAATCAGCCCCAGCATTTT
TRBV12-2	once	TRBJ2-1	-	CASRLAQELAGIHNEQFF	TGTGCAAGTCGCTTAGCCCAAGAACTAGCGGGAATCCACAATGAGCAGTTCTTC
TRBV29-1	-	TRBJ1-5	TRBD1	CSAGQGGNQPQHF	TGCAGCGCTGGGCAGGGGGGAAATCAGCCCCAGCATTTT
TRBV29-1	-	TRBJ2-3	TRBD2	CSVDDWAGGTDTQYF	TGCAGCGTGGACGACTGGGCGGGAGGGACAGATACGCAGTATTTT